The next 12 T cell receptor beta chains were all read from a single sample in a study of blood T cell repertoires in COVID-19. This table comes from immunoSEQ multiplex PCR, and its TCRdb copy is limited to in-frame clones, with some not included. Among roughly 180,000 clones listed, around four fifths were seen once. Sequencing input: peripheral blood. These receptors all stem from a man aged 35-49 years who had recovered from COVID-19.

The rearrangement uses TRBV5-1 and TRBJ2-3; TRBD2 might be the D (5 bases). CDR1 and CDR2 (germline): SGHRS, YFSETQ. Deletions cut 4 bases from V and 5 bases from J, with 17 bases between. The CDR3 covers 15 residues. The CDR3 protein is CASSATGSSGDTQYF. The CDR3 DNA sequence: TGCGCCAGCAGCGCTACGGGGAGCTCGGGAGATACGCAGTATTTT.

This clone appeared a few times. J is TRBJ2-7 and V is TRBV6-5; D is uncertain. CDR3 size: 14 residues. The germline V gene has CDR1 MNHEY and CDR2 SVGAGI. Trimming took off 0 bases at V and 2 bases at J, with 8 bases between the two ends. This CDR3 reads CASSYSRNTYEQYF. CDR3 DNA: TGTGCCAGCAGTTACTCGAGGAACACCTACGAGCAGTACTTC.

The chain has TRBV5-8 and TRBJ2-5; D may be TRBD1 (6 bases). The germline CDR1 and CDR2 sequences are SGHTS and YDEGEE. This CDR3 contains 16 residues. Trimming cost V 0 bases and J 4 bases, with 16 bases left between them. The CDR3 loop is CASSLDGGHQGETQYF. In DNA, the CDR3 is TGTGCCAGCAGCTTGGATGGGGGACATCAAGGAGAGACCCAGTACTTC. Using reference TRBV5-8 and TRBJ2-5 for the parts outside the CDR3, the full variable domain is EAGVTQSPTHLIKTRGQQATLRCSPISGHTSVYWYQQALGLGLQFLLWYDEGEERNRGNFPPRFSGRQFPNYSSELNVNALELEDSALYLCASSLDGGHQGETQYFGPGTRLLVL.

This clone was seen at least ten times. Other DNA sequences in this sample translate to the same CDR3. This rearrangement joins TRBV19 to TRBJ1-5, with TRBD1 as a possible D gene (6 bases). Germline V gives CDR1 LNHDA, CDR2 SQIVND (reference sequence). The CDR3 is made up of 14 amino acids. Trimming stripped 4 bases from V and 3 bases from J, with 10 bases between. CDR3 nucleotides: TGTGCCAGTAGTACCCAGGGGAACAATCAGCCCCAGCATTTT. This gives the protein CASSTQGNNQPQHF.

The CDR3 is CASSQVTNSNQPQHF. CDR3 bases: TGCGCCAGCAGCCAAGTAACAAATAGCAATCAGCCCCAGCATTTT. The V call is TRBV4-1, the J call TRBJ1-5; D is unresolved. The CDR3 is 15 residues long. Trimming cost V 1 base and J 0 bases, with 7 bases left between them. The germline gives CDR1 MGHRA, CDR2 YSYEKL.

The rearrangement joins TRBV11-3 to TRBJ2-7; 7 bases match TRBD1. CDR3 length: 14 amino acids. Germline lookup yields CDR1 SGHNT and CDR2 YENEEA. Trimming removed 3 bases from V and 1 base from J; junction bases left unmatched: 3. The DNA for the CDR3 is TGTGCCAGCAGCTTGAGCAGGGGGTCCTACGAGCAGTACTTC. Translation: CASSLSRGSYEQYF.

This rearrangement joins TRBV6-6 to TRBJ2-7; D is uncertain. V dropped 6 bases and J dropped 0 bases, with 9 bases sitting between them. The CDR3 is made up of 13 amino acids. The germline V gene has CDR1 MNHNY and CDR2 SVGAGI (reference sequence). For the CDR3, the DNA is TGTGCCAGCAGGGGCTTGAGCTCCTACGAGCAGTACTTC. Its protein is CASRGLSSYEQYF.

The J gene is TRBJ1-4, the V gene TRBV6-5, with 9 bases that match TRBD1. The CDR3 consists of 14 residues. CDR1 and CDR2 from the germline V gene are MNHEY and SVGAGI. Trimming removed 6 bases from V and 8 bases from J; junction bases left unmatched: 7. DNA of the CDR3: TGTGCCAGCAGCCCACAGGGGGCGCAGGAAAAACTGTTTTTT. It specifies CASSPQGAQEKLFF.

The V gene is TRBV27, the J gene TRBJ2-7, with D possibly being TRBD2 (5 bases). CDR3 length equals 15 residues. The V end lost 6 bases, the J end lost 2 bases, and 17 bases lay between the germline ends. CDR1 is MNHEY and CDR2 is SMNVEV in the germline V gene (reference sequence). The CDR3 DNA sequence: TGTGCCAGCAGCCGCCGGGCGGAGGAACCCTACGAGCAGTACTTC. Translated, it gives CASSRRAEEPYEQYF.

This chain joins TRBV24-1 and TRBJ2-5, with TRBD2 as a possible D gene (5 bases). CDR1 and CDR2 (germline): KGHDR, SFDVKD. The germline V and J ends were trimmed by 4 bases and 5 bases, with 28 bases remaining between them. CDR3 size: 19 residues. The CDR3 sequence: CATSERGGAVGWPGETQYF. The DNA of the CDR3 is TGTGCCACCAGTGAGCGAGGAGGAGCGGTGGGATGGCCTGGCGAGACCCAGTACTTC.

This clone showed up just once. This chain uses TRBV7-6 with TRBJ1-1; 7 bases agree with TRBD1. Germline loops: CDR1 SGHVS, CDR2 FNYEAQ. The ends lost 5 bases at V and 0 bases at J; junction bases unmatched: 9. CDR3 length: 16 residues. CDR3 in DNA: TGTGCCAGCAGCCCACCCCGACAGGGATTGAACACTGAAGCTTTCTTT. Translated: CASSPPRQGLNTEAFF. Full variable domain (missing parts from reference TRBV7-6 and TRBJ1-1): GAGVSQSPRYKVTKRGQDVALRCDPISGHVSLYWYRQALGQGPEFLTYFNYEAQQDKSGLPNDRFSAERPEGSISTLTIQRTEQRDSAMYRCASSPPRQGLNTEAFFGQGTRLTVV.

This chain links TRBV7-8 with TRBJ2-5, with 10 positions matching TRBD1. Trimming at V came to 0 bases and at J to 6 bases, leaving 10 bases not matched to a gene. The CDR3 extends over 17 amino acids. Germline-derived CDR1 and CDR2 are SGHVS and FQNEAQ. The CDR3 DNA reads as TGTGCCAGCAGCTTAGCGTCATGGGACAGGGGTATGAAGACCCAGTACTTC. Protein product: CASSLASWDRGMKTQYF.